This T cell receptor beta chain came from a study of T cells in Graves' hyperthyroidism and ophthalmopathy. Findings of the study overall: A model using 13 V-J features told ophthalmopathy apart from stable hyperthyroidism. Most clonotypes expanded in the thyroid (above 0.001) were also present in blood.

This clonotype was detected ten times or more. What it binds is not known. The patients, who ranged from 18 to 65 in age, presented with newly diagnosed hyperthyroidism lasting under 2 months. Amplification of TCR beta CDR3 regions was performed using RNA transcripts as template. The HTBI primer set was used in a first-round RT-PCR of the TCR CDR3. TCRdb itself ran the multiplex PCR reads through MiXCR, one entry per CDR3 protein. The table includes roughly 800,000 distinct CDR3 sequences, over 35% detected once. The length of the CDR3 is 11 residues. Trimming took 1 base from V and 6 from J, leaving 4 bases between them. The germline V gene encodes CDR1 SGHTA and CDR2 FQGNSA.

The source material was blood. This TCR was sampled from a man younger than 35 with Graves' hyperthyroidism. The J gene is TRBJ2-7, the V gene TRBV7-2; D is undetermined. The CDR3, as DNA: TGTGCCAGCAGCTTAGAGGTCGAGCAGTACTTC. It specifies CASSLEVEQYF.